This T cell receptor (beta chain) stems from a study of Ad26.COV2.S vaccination and SARS-CoV-2 variants. Specified treatment: around 19 received Ad26.COV2.S at low or high dose, single or two shots; about five received placebo; per-sample allocation not given. Day 63 after the first vaccine or placebo injection was the time point for sampling. The assay was immunoSEQ multiplex PCR, and TCRdb's table has in-frame clones only and misses some. The sample has 400,000 to 450,000 clones; 90% are singletons. Trimming stripped 6 bases from V and 0 bases from J, with 15 bases between. The CDR3 contains 15 residues. Germline CDR1 reads MNHEY; CDR2 reads SMNVEV (reference sequence).

The source is a person aged 18-65 years who received the Ad26.COV2.S COVID-19 vaccine or a placebo. The sample consisted of peripheral blood, taken in a trial of Ad26.COV2.S vaccine versus placebo. This chain links TRBV27 with TRBJ2-7, with a weak D call TRBD1 (5 bases). The CDR3 spells CASRLTTEGSYEQYF. The DNA of the CDR3 is TGTGCCAGCAGACTGACGACAGAAGGCTCCTACGAGCAGTACTTC.